This T cell receptor beta chain is from a study of response to subunit inactivated influenza vaccine. Germline loops: CDR1 KGHDR, CDR2 SFDVKD. Trimming removed 3 bases from V and 1 base from J, with 14 bases in between. The CDR3 covers 17 residues. Whole-study results and caveats: Each seasonal influenza vaccination recruits few new T cells, the authors suggested.

In its sample, this clonotype was seen many times. Its matching antigen is unknown. TCRdb redid the calling of the RT-PCR reads with MiXCR, one entry per CDR3 protein. The sample has under 550,000 distinct CDR3 sequences; less than 8% are singletons. The origin of this receptor is a man between 50 and 75 years old who received an inactivated influenza vaccine. Here the sequenced sample was PBMCs from blood, taken around 2 years after vaccination. The chain recombines TRBV24-1 with TRBJ2-2; TRBD2 is a possible D gene (7 bases). In nucleotides, the CDR3 is TGTGCCACCAGTGATATAGGGCGGGGGCGGAACACCGGGGAGCTGTTTTTT. Encoded protein: CATSDIGRGRNTGELFF.